The 9 T cell receptor beta chains listed next were all sequenced from one sample in a study of shared clonotypes between healthy human individuals. Profiled with immunoSEQ multiplex PCR; TCRdb holds only in-frame clones, not every one. Of a few million clones in the sample, about 92% were seen once. The sequencing sample was made of naive CD4+ T cells sorted from blood. The subset was: CD45RA+ positively selected. The receptors stem from a man younger than 35 in good health.

The chain recombines TRBV10-2 with TRBJ2-5; 12 bases line up with TRBD2. In germline, CDR1 is WSHSY, CDR2 SAAADI. This CDR3 has 13 residues. Trimming removed 9 bases from V and 5 bases from J; junction bases left unmatched: 4. CDR3 sequence (DNA): TGCGCCAGACTAGCGGGAGGTGGGGAGACCCAGTACTTC. Translation gives CARLAGGGETQYF.

The rearrangement links TRBV6-5 to TRBJ2-7, with unresolved D. The CDR3 contains 13 residues. CDR1 and CDR2 from the germline V gene are MNHEY and SVGAGI. Trimming pared 2 bases from V and 6 bases from J, leaving 11 bases between. The CDR3 protein is CASSYVSPSEQYF. The CDR3 DNA follows: TGTGCCAGCAGTTACGTCAGTCCCAGCGAGCAGTACTTC.

This rearrangement joins TRBV30 to TRBJ1-5; TRBD1 might be the D (6 bases). V was pared by 3 bases and J by 6 bases, with 9 bases between. Per the germline V gene, CDR1 is GTSNPN and CDR2 is SVGIG (reference sequence). The CDR3 length is 12 residues. This chain's CDR3 is CAWSGQSQPQHF. The DNA for the CDR3 is TGTGCCTGGAGCGGACAGTCTCAGCCCCAGCATTTT.

J is TRBJ2-1 and V is TRBV9; D possibly uses TRBD1 or TRBD2 (5 bases each). In germline, CDR1 is SGDLS, CDR2 YYNGEE. Trimming took off 4 bases at V and 2 bases at J, with 13 bases between the two ends. The CDR3 contains 15 residues. CDR3 in DNA: TGTGCCAGCAGCCCCGGGACCCAGCCCTACAATGAGCAGTTCTTC. This sequence encodes CASSPGTQPYNEQFF.

The rearrangement joins TRBV5-1 to TRBJ2-2, with D possibly called TRBD1 or TRBD2 (5 bases each). V was clipped by 1 base and J by 2 bases, with 9 bases between them. The germline CDR1 and CDR2 sequences are SGHRS and YFSETQ. The CDR3 has 15 amino acids. Here the CDR3 reads CASSLIGTNTGELFF. As DNA, the CDR3 is TGCGCCAGCAGCTTGATAGGGACCAACACCGGGGAGCTGTTTTTT.

J is TRBJ2-3 and V is TRBV7-8, with TRBD2 matching over 8 bases. V shed 5 bases, J shed 1 base, and the junction held 8 bases outside the gene matches. The CDR3 is 16 residues long. CDR1 SGHVS and CDR2 FQNEAQ come from the germline V gene. This CDR3 is CASSRWGSGGTDTQYF. Written as DNA, the CDR3 is TGTGCCAGCAGCCGGTGGGGTAGCGGGGGCACAGATACGCAGTATTTT.

This clone was recorded once. The chain carries TRBV27 and TRBJ1-2; D not resolved. From germline, CDR1 is MNHEY and CDR2 SMNVEV (reference sequence). With 1 base removed from V and 7 bases from J, the gap between germline ends came to 4 bases. The CDR3 runs 11 residues. CDR3 in amino acids: CASSLLGGYTF. The CDR3 DNA sequence: TGTGCCAGCAGTTTATTAGGTGGCTACACCTTC.

V is TRBV18 and J is TRBJ2-5; D unresolved. CDR3 length: 13 residues. The germline CDR1 and CDR2 sequences are KGHSH and LQKENI. Trimming took 5 bases from V and 1 from J, leaving 8 bases between them. CDR3 nucleotide sequence: TGTGCCAGCTCAATGGGAATCCAAGAGACCCAGTACTTC. Its protein product is CASSMGIQETQYF. The variable domain in full, with the rest retrieved from reference TRBV18 and TRBJ2-5, is NAGVMQNPRHLVRRRGQEARLRCSPMKGHSHVYWYRQLPEEGLKFMVYLQKENIIDESGMPKERFSAEFPKEGPSILRIQQVVRGDSAAYFCASSMGIQETQYFGPGTRLLVL.

DNA for the CDR3: TGTGCCAGCAGTGATTTTAGTTCGGGGTTGCTGAATTCACCCCTCCACTTT. Translation: CASSDFSSGLLNSPLHF. The chain employs TRBV6-1 and TRBJ1-6; D is unclear. The CDR3 runs 17 residues. V lost 3 bases, J lost 7 bases, and 19 bases lay in between. Germline CDR1 and CDR2: MNHNS and SASEGT.